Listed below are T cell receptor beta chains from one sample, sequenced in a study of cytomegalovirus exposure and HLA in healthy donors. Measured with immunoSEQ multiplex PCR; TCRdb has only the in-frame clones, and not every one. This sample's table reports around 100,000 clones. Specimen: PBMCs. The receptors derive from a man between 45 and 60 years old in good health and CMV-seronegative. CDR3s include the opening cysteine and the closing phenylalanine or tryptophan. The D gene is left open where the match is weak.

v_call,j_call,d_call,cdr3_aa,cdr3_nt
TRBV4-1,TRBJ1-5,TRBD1,CASSRKGTENYNQPQHF,TGCGCCAGCAGCCGTAAAGGGACAGAAAATTACAATCAGCCCCAGCATTTT
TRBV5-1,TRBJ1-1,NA,CASSLVSGTPNTEAFF,TGCGCCAGCAGCTTGGTCTCCGGGACACCGAACACTGAAGCTTTCTTT
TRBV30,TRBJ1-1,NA,CAWSPGGNTEAFF,TGTGCCTGGAGCCCGGGGGGGAACACTGAAGCTTTCTTT
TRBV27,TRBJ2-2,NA,CASGQGVGGGYTGELFF,TGTGCCAGCGGCCAAGGAGTTGGAGGAGGTTACACCGGGGAGCTGTTTTTT
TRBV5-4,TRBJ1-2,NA,CASSLGTGGYGDYGYTF,TGTGCCAGCAGCTTGGGGACCGGGGGTTACGGGGACTATGGCTACACCTTC
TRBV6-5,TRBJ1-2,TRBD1,CASRPTGVQGYTF,TGTGCCAGCAGACCTACAGGGGTACAGGGCTACACCTTC
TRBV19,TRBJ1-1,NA,CASRPGTPNTEAFF,TGTGCCAGTAGACCCGGGACACCGAACACTGAAGCTTTCTTT
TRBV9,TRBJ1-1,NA,CASSVSGDKAEAFF,TGTGCCAGCAGCGTCAGTGGGGACAAGGCTGAAGCTTTCTTT
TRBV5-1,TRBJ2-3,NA,CASSLGGSTDTQYF,TGCGCCAGCAGCTTGGGAGGGTCCACAGATACGCAGTATTTT
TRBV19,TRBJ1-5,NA,CASSIGVGVGNQPQHF,TGTGCCAGTAGTATAGGGGTAGGGGTTGGCAATCAGCCCCAGCATTTT
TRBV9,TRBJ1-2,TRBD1,CASSSQGGNYGYTF,TGTGCCAGCAGCTCTCAGGGGGGCAACTATGGCTACACCTTC
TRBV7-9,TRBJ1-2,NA,CASSEPPGHQDYGYTF,TGTGCCAGCAGCGAACCGCCGGGACACCAGGACTATGGCTACACCTTC
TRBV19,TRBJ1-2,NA,CASSRFRAGANYGYTF,TGTGCCAGTAGTAGGTTCAGGGCAGGGGCTAACTATGGCTACACCTTC
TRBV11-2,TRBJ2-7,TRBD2,CASSLEWGGVDEQYF,TGTGCCAGCAGCTTAGAGTGGGGGGGGGTCGACGAGCAGTACTTC
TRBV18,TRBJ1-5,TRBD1,CASSPTSGTGNNQPQHF,TGTGCCAGCTCACCAACGTCCGGGACAGGGAACAATCAGCCCCAGCATTTT
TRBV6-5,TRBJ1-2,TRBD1,CASSRDSIAYGYTF,TGTGCCAGCAGTCGGGACAGCATCGCCTATGGCTACACCTTC